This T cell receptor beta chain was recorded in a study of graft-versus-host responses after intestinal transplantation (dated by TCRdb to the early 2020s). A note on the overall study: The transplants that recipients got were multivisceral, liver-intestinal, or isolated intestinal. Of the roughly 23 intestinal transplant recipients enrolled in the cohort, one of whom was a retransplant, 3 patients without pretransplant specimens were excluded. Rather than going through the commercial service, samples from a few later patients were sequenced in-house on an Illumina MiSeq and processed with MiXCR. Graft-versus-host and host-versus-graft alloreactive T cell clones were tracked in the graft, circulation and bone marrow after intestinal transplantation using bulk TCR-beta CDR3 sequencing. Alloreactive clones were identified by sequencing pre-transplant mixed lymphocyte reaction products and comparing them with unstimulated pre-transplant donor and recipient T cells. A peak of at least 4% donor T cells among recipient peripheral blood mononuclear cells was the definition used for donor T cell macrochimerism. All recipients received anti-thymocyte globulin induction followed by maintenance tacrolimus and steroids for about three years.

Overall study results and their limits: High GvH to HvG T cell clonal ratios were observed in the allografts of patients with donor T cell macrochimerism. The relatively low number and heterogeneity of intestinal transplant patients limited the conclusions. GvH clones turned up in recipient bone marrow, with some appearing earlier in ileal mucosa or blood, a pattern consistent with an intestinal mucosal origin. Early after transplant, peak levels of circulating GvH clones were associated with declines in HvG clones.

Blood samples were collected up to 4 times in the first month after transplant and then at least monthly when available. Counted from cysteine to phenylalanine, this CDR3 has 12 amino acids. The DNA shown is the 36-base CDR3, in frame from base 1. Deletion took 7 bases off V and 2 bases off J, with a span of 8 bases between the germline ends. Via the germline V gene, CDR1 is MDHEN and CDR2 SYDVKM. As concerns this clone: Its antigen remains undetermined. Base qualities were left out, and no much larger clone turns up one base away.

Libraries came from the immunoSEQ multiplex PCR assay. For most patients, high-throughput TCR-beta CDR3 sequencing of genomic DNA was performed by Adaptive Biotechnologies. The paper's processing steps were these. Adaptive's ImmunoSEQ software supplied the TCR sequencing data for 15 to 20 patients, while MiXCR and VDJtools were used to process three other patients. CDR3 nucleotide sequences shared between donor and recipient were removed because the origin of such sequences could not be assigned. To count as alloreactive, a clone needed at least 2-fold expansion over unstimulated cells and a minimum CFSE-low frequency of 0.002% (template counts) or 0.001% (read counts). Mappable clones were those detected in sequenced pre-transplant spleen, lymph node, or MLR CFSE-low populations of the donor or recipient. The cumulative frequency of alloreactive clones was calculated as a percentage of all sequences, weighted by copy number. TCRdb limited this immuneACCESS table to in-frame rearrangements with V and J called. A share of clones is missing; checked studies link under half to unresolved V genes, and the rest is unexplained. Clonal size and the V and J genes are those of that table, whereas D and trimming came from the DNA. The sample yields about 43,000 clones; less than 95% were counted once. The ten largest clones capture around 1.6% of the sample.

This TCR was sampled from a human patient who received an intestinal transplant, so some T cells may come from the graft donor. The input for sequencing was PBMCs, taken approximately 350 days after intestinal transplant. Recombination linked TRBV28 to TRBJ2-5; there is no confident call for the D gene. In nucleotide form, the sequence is TGTGCCAGCACAGGCTTACAAGAGACCCAGTACTTC. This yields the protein CASTGLQETQYF.